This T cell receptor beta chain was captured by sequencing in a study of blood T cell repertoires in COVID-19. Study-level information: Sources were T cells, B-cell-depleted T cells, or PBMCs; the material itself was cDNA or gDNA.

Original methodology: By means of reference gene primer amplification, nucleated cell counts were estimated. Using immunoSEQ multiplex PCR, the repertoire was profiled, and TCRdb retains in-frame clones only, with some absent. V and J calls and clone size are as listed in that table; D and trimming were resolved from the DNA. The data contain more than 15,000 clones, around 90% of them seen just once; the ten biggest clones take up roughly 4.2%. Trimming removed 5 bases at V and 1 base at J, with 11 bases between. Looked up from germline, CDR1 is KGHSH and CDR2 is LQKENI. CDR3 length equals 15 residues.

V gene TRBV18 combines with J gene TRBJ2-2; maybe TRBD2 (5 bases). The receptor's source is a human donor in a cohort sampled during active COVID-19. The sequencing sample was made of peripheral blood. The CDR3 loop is CASSYLAMNTGELFF. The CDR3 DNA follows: TGTGCCAGCTCATATTTAGCGATGAACACCGGGGAGCTGTTTTTT.